This TCR beta chain was identified in a study of cytomegalovirus exposure and HLA in healthy donors. Overall study results and limits: Under in vitro conditions, three CMV-associated chains were confirmed as specific for CMV antigens. A later analysis appeared to link common viral pathogens to several of the most significant clusters.

Notes on this clone: Its antigen is not identified.

V lost 9 bases and J lost 5, with 16 bases in between. This CDR3 is 14 amino acids long. CDR1 LNHDA and CDR2 SQIVND come from the germline V gene (reference sequence). Researchers ran the PCR with 60 Vbeta and 13 Jbeta primers. Produced via immunoSEQ multiplex PCR; TCRdb's table is partial and in-frame only. Of approximately 92,000 clones in the sample, 60% to 85% were seen once. The sequenced sample consisted of PBMCs. The source of this sequence is a man aged 50-59 years in good health and CMV-seropositive. The chain couples TRBV19 to TRBJ2-2; weak D call: TRBD1 (6 bases). CDR3 sequence reads: CASSPGQMTGELFF. The CDR3 DNA sequence: TGTGCCAGCTCGCCGGGACAAATGACCGGGGAGCTGTTTTTT. Full variable domain (remainder filled in from reference TRBV19 and TRBJ2-2): DGGITQSPKYLFRKEGQNVTLSCEQNLNHDAMYWYRQDPGQGLRLIYYSQIVNDFQKGDIAEGYSVSREKKESFPLTVTSAQKNPTAFYLCASSPGQMTGELFFGEGSRLTVL.